This T cell receptor (beta chain) is from a study of T cells in localized non-small cell lung cancer. Whole-study findings and limits: Median approximately 61 top-100 tumor clones were shared with paired adjacent lung. Peak T cell clonality was found in uninvolved adjacent lung, exceeding tumor.

The data were produced by immunoSEQ multiplex PCR, yet TCRdb's version contains in-frame clones alone and is incomplete. The table shows about 33,000 clones, with about nine tenths occurring only once. Regarding this clone: Its antigen is still unknown. At one end the junction does not follow the germline gene, possibly because of a read error.

Germline V lookup: CDR1 SSHAT, CDR2 FNYEAQ (reference sequence). The CDR3 length is 13 residues. This sequence joins TRBV7-7 and TRBJ1-1; TRBD1 is a possible D gene (6 bases). The sample was peripheral blood, taken before any cancer treatment. The origin of this receptor is a man aged 40-75 years with stage I lung adenocarcinoma. The CDR3 sequence is CASSSIRGTEAFF. The CDR3 nucleotides are TGTGCTAGCAGCTCCATCAGGGGAACTGAAGCTTTCTTT. The complete variable domain, with remaining parts taken from reference TRBV7-7 and TRBJ1-1, reads GAGVSQSPRYKVTKRGQDVTLRCDPISSHATLYWYQQALGQGPEFLTYFNYEAQPDKSGLPSDRFSAERPEGSISTLTIQRTEQRDSAMYRCASSSIRGTEAFFGQGTRLTVV.